This T cell receptor (beta chain) was recorded in a study of vaccination effects on CD4 cells after COVID-19. In the study overall: Three convalescent patients were sampled both early and late post-vaccination. After the second dose, samples were taken at median day 72.

Germline V lookup: CDR1 SEHNR, CDR2 FQNEAQ (reference sequence). The CDR3 has 13 amino acids. V lost 0 bases and J 3 bases, leaving 6 bases between the germline ends. Viral peptide pools were used in the ViraFEST assay to expand antigen-specific CD4+ T cells, and sequencing came afterward. Culture lasted roughly eleven days before CD4+ T cell isolation. Infection with SARS-CoV-2 occurred in the person between March and December 2020, and PCR confirmed it. Participants received two doses of either the BNT162b2 or mRNA-1273 vaccine. Half-medium exchanges with IL-2 medium took place on days 3 and 7. This clone was observed a few times. Its specificity is unknown. Study results and caveats: Clones of infection and vaccine origin contracted markedly late after vaccination.

Assay used: immunoSEQ multiplex PCR; TCRdb lists only in-frame clones, some missing. Of 15,000 or so clones listed, nearly 80% are singletons. This clonotype was obtained from a human donor who had a prior SARS-CoV-2 infection. The gene calls are TRBV7-9 and TRBJ2-7; D is possibly TRBD1 (6 bases). Specimen: CD4+ T cells from PBMCs cultured with HCoV-NL63 spike peptides, collected after COVID-19 vaccination. The CDR3 DNA reads as TGTGCCAGCAGCTTAGCAGGGGGCTACGAGCAGTACTTC. Its protein product is CASSLAGGYEQYF.